A single sample is the source of the 20 T cell receptor gamma chains below, sequenced in a study of gamma delta lymphoproliferative disorders and STAT genes. The receptor sequences were amplified from genomic DNA of peripheral blood mononuclear cells. TCRdb reanalysed the multiplex PCR reads via CATT. The sample has 1,500 to 2,000 gamma-chain clones; about 18% are singletons. Specimen: blood. All receptors come from a human donor in good health.

This clone rates as medium-sized. The gene calls are TRGV9 and TRGJ1 or TRGJ2. The J gene was missing in TCRdb and was found by matching the end of the DNA to germline. CDR1 is GITISATS and CDR2 is ISYDGTV in the germline V gene (reference sequence). The CDR3 has 11 amino acids. The trim removed 11 bases at V and 9 bases at J, leaving 13 bases unmatched. The CDR3 is CASSVGGKKLF. CDR3 in DNA: TGTGCCTCGTCCGTAGGTGGTAAGAAACTCTTT.

This clone was detected once. The limits of the CDR3 on the DNA are not certain, so only TCRdb's listed CDR3 is given. V gene assignment gives TRGV10, but the J gene was left uncalled. TRGV10 is flagged as an ORF with uncertain function. The CDR3 spans 17 amino acids, including both terminal residues. The CDR3 reads CTTVLRGIRENYYKKLF.

About this clone itself: A far larger clone is just one base off, so this is likely a read error. Other nucleotide sequences in the sample specify the same CDR3. The chain combines TRGV2 with TRGJ1 or TRGJ2. TCRdb supplies no J gene; here it was assigned by aligning the nucleotide sequence to germline. This CDR3 has 14 amino acids. Germline CDR1 and CDR2: EGSNGY and YDSYNSKV. Trimming took 1 base from V and 0 from J; bases not matched to a gene: 3. CDR3 sequence (DNA): TGTGCCACCTGGGACGGCCCGAATTATTATAAGAAACTCTTT. It is translated as CATWDGPNYYKKLF.

This clone is categorized as large. Sequence at one end of the junction differs from germline and may be a read error. Other DNA sequences from this sample encode an identical CDR3 as well. The CDR3 reads CATWNGQGYYKKLF. The CDR3 nucleotides read TGTGCCACCTGGAACGGGCAGGGTTATTATAAGAAACTCTTT. This rearrangement joins TRGV2 to TRGJ1 or TRGJ2. Assignment of the J gene here rests on matching the DNA to germline, because TCRdb gives none. Germline loops: CDR1 EGSNGY, CDR2 YDSYNSKV. The CDR3 is 14 amino acids.

This clone was counted a few times. TCRdb assigns this DNA the protein of a much larger clone, which departs from its translation at residue 6; this likely reflects a read error, and the protein shown comes from translating the DNA. This chain connects TRGV10 to TRGJP1. TCRdb records no J gene; here it was assigned by comparing the DNA to germline. TRGV10 is placed among ORFs of uncertain function. The CDR3 has 10 residues. The trim removed 11 bases at V and 12 bases at J, leaving 7 bases unmatched. CDR3 amino acids: CAARGRFKIF. The CDR3 DNA sequence: TGTGCTGCGCGAGGTCGGTTCAAGATATTT.

This clone is large within its sample. CDR3 amino acids: CATWDWGKKLF. The CDR3 DNA reads TGTGCCACCTGGGATTGGGGGAAGAAACTCTTT. The V and J genes are TRGV8 and TRGJ1 or TRGJ2. TCRdb is silent on the J gene; assignment here came from matching the DNA to germline. Germline V gene lookup returns CDR1 VENAVY and CDR2 YDSYNSRV. V lost 3 bases to trimming and J lost 10 bases; unmatched junction nucleotides: 6. The length of the CDR3 is 11 residues.

In its sample, this clone ranks as medium-sized. V and J are TRGV4 and TRGJ1 or TRGJ2. TCRdb offers no J gene call, so here the DNA was matched to germline to obtain one. The CDR3 consists of 12 residues. Trimming cost V 3 bases and J 2 bases; bases outside gene matches: 1. Germline V gene data show CDR1 as EGSTGY and CDR2 as YDSYTSSV. The CDR3 here is CATWDHYYKKLF. The CDR3 DNA is TGTGCCACCTGGGATCATTATTATAAGAAACTCTTT.

Of note for this clone: The limits of the CDR3 on the DNA are not certain, so only TCRdb's listed CDR3 is given. The V gene call reads TRGV4; no J gene was called. The CDR3 is 17 residues long, ends included. The germline CDR1 and CDR2 sequences are EGSTGY and YDSYTSSV. This chain's CDR3 is CATWDGERNSLAVEQHF.

The V and J genes are TRGV10 and TRGJP1. No J gene was available from TCRdb, and it was assigned here by a germline match of the DNA. TRGV10 is reported as an ORF; its role is uncertain. Trimming took 8 bases from V and 0 from J; bases not matched to a gene: 10. This CDR3 has 16 residues. The CDR3 reads CAAWDYTNTTGWFKIF. As DNA, the CDR3 is TGTGCTGCGTGGGATTACACCAATACCACTGGTTGGTTCAAGATATTT.

A remark on this clone: One base separates it from a far larger clone, so it is likely a read error. Within the sample, other DNA sequences also encode this same CDR3. The rearrangement joins TRGV2 to TRGJP2. TCRdb lists no J gene, so it was determined here by aligning the DNA to germline. The junction had 11 bases not matched to a gene; V was cut back by 4 bases and J by 6 bases. This CDR3 contains 15 residues. CDR1 and CDR2 from the germline V gene are EGSNGY and YDSYNSKV. CDR3 loop: CATWDGQKGDWIKTF. Here the CDR3 DNA reads TGTGCCACCTGGGATGGGCAGAAGGGTGATTGGATCAAGACGTTT.

In its sample, this clone ranks as hyperexpanded. At the DNA level, this CDR3 is encoded by other sequences in the same sample as well. V and J are TRGV10 and TRGJP1. The J gene, left out of TCRdb, was set here by checking the DNA against germline. Being an ORF, TRGV10 has a function that is uncertain. With 8 bases clipped from V and 5 bases from J, the junction kept 6 bases outside the gene matches. The CDR3 contains 13 residues. As DNA, the CDR3 is TGTGCTGCGTGGGGCGTAACTGGTTGGTTCAAGATATTT. Its protein is CAAWGVTGWFKIF.

This clone was counted between two and nine times. The TCRdb record carries a much larger clone's protein, which differs from this DNA's translation at residue 8; a read error is the likely cause, and the protein listed here is the DNA translation. V is TRGV10 and J is TRGJP1. No J gene is reported in TCRdb; it was inferred here by comparing the DNA with germline. TRGV10 is assigned to the ORF class and has an uncertain function. J lost 6 bases, V lost 8 bases, and 16 bases had no gene match. The CDR3 has 16 residues. CDR3 in amino acids: CAAWDYVESAGWFKIF. The CDR3 bases are TGTGCTGCGTGGGATTATGTTGAGTCCGCTGGTTGGTTCAAGATATTT.

This clone is deemed medium-sized. J is TRGJ1 or TRGJ2 and V is TRGV10. In the absence of a J gene in TCRdb, the DNA was matched to germline to assign it here. TRGV10 is an open reading frame whose function is uncertain. This CDR3 contains 15 residues. J was trimmed by 0 bases and V by 8 bases; bases with no gene match: 11. The CDR3 is CAAWDLGENYYKKLF. As DNA, the CDR3 is TGTGCTGCGTGGGATTTAGGCGAGAATTATTATAAGAAACTCTTT.

The V gene is TRGV10, the J gene TRGJP1. The J gene, not given by TCRdb, was assigned here from a germline match of the nucleotide sequence. TRGV10 is labeled an ORF, and its function is uncertain. The CDR3 consists of 16 residues. Trimming at V came to 8 bases and at J to 2 bases, leaving 12 bases not matched to a gene. Here the CDR3 DNA reads TGTGCTGCGTGGGATTATATAGGGACCACTGGTTGGTTCAAGATATTT. Translation: CAAWDYIGTTGWFKIF.

This clone was detected only a few times. The TCRdb protein, from a much larger clone, departs from this DNA's translation at residue 5, likely by read error; the protein shown derives from the DNA. This chain uses TRGV4 with TRGJP1. The J gene, missing from TCRdb, was assigned here through DNA to germline matching. The junction had 3 bases not matched to a gene; V was cut back by 8 bases and J by 3 bases. The CDR3 is 12 residues long. Germline CDR1 is EGSTGY and CDR2 is YDSYTSSV. CDR3 sequence: CATYATGWFKIF. The CDR3 coding sequence is TGTGCCACCTATGCCACTGGTTGGTTCAAGATATTT.

A few counts support this clone. The TCRdb protein comes from a much larger clone and disagrees with this DNA's translation at residue 9, likely due to a read error; the protein given here is derived from the DNA. The chain has TRGV2 and TRGJP2. No J segment appears in TCRdb, so it was assigned here by matching the sequence to germline. CDR1 and CDR2 from the germline V gene are EGSNGY and YDSYNSKV. The CDR3 is made up of 15 amino acids. This chain's CDR3 is CATWDACSNDWIKTF. In nucleotides, the CDR3 is TGTGCCACCTGGGACGCCTGTAGTAATGATTGGATCAAGACGTTT.

This clone came up a few times. The chain is built from TRGV2 and TRGJ1 or TRGJ2. Here the J gene was assigned by germline matching of the DNA, as TCRdb has none. J was trimmed by 3 bases and V by 1 base; bases with no gene match: 9. Germline CDR1 is EGSNGY and CDR2 is YDSYNSKV. The CDR3 covers 15 residues. CDR3 DNA: TGTGCCACCTGGGACGGAATCCCACCTTATTATAAGAAACTCTTT. Translating it yields CATWDGIPPYYKKLF.

This rearrangement joins TRGV10 to TRGJ1 or TRGJ2. TCRdb is silent on the J gene; assignment here came from matching the DNA to germline. TRGV10 is filed as an ORF, its function uncertain. V shed 8 bases and J 0 bases; nucleotides not matched to a gene: 11. The CDR3 runs 15 residues. In nucleotides, the CDR3 is TGTGCTGCGTGGGATTCTCAGTCGAATTATTATAAGAAACTCTTT. It translates to CAAWDSQSNYYKKLF.

This clone is deemed large. This sequence joins TRGV4 and TRGJ1 or TRGJ2. TCRdb does not report a J gene; here it was assigned by matching the DNA to germline references. CDR1 is EGSTGY, CDR2 YDSYTSSV, per germline. The junction had 8 bases not matched to a gene; V was cut back by 0 bases and J by 3 bases. This CDR3 has 15 residues. CDR3 amino acids: CATWDGPLFYYKKLF. The DNA for the CDR3 is TGTGCCACCTGGGATGGGCCTCTTTTTTATTATAAGAAACTCTTT.

A note on this clone: Because the CDR3's place on the DNA is in doubt, the DNA is left out and the CDR3 is given as listed by TCRdb. With the J gene uncalled, the V gene is TRGV2. The length of the CDR3 is 17 amino acids, counting both ends. The germline gives CDR1 EGSNGY, CDR2 YDSYNSKV. This CDR3 is CATWDGPRNSLAVEQHF.